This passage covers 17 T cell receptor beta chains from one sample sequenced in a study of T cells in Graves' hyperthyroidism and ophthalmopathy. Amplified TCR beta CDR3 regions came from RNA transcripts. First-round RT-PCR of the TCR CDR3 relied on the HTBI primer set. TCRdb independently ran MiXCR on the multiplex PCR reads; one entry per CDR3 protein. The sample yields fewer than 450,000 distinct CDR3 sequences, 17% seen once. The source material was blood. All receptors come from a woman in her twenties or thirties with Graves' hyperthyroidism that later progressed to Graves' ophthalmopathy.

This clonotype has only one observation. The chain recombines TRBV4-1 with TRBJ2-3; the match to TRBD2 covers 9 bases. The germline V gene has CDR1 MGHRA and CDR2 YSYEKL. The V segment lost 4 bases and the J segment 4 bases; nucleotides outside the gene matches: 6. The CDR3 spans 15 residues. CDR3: CASSLRLAESDTQYF. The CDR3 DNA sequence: TGCGCCAGCAGCCTTAGACTAGCGGAGTCAGATACGCAGTATTTT.

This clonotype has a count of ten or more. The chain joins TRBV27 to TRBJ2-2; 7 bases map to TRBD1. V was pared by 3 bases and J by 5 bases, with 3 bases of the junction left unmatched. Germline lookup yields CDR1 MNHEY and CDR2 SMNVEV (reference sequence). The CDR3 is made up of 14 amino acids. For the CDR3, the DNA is TGTGCCAGCAGTTTTGTGACAGGGACCGGGGAGCTGTTTTTT. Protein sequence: CASSFVTGTGELFF.

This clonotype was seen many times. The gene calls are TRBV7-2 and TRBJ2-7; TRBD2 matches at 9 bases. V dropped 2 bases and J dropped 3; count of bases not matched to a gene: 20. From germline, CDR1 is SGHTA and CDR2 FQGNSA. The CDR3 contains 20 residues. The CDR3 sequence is CASSLSRSRLAVRTVYEQYF. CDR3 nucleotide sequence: TGTGCCAGCAGCTTATCCCGGAGTAGACTAGCGGTCAGAACGGTCTACGAGCAGTACTTC. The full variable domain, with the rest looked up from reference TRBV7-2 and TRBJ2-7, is GAGVSQSPSNKVTEKGKDVELRCDPISGHTALYWYRQSLGQGLEFLIYFQGNSAPDKSGLPSDRFSAERTGGSVSTLTIQRTQQEDSAVYLCASSLSRSRLAVRTVYEQYFGPGTRLTVT.

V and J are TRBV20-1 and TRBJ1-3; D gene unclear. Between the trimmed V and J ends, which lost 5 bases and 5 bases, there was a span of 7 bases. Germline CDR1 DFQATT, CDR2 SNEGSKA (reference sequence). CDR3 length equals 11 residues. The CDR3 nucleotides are TGCAGTGCTCGGGATAGAAACACCATATATTTT. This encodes CSARDRNTIYF.

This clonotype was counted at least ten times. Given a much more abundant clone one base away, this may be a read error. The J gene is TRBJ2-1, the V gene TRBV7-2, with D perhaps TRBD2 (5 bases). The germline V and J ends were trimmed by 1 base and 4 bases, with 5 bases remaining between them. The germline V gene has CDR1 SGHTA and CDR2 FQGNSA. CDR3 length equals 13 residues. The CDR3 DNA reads TGTGCCAGCAGCTTAGAGCGGTACAATGAGCAGTTCTTC. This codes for CASSLERYNEQFF.

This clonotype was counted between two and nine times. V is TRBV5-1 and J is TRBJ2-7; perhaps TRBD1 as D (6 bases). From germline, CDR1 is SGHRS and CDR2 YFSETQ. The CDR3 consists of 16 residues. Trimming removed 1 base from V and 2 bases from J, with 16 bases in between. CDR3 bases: TGCGCCAGCAGCTTGTTTACAGGGAGTCCCACCTACGAGCAGTACTTC. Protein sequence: CASSLFTGSPTYEQYF.

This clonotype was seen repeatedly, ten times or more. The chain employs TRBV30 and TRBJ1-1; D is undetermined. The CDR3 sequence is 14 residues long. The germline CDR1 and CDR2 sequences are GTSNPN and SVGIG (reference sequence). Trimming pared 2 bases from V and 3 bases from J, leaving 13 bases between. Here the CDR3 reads CAWSLVSKDTEAFF. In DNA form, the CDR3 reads TGTGCCTGGAGTCTAGTCTCGAAGGACACTGAAGCTTTCTTT.

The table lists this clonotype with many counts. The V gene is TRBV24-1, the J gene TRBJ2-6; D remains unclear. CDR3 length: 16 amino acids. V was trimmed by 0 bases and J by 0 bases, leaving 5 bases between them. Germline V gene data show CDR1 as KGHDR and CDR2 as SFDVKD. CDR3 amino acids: CATSDLSSSGANVLTF. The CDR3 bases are TGTGCCACCAGTGATTTGTCCAGCTCTGGGGCCAACGTCCTGACTTTC.

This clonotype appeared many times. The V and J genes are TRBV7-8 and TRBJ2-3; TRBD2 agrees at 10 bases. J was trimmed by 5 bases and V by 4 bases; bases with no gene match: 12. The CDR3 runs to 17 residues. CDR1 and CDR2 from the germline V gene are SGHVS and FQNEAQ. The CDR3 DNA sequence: TGTGCCAGCAGCTGGGGGCGGGCTAGCGGGAGAGTAGATACGCAGTATTTT. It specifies CASSWGRASGRVDTQYF.

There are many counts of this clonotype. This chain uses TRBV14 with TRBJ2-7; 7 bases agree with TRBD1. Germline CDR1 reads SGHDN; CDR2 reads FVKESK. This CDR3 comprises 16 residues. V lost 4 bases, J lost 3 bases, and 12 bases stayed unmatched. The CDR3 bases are TGTGCCAGCAGCCCCGACGGGACAGACTCTTACTACGAGCAGTACTTC. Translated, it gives CASSPDGTDSYYEQYF.

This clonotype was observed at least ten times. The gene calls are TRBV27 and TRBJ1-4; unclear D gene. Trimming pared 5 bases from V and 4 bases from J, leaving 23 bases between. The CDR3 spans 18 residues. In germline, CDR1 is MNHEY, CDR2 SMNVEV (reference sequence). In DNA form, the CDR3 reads TGTGCCAGCAGTCGCCGGGCCCAGTTAGGGTCGGGTAATGAAAAACTGTTTTTT. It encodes CASSRRAQLGSGNEKLFF.

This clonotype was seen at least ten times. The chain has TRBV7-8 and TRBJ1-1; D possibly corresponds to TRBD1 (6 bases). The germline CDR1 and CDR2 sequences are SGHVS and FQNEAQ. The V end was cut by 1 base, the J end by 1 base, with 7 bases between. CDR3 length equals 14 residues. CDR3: CASSLVGANTEAFF. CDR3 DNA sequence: TGTGCCAGCAGCTTAGTGGGGGCGAACACTGAAGCTTTCTTT.

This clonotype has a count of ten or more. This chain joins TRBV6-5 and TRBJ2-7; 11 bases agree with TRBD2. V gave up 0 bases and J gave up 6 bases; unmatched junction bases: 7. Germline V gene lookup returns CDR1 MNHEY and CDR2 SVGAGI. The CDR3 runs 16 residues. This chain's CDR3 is CASSYSYSGRASEQYF. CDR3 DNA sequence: TGTGCCAGCAGTTACTCTTATAGCGGGAGGGCCTCCGAGCAGTACTTC.

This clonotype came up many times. The CDR3: CASSPDRGGVGDTEAFF. In DNA, the CDR3 is TGCGCCAGCAGCCCGGACAGGGGGGGCGTGGGAGACACTGAAGCTTTCTTT. The rearrangement joins TRBV5-1 to TRBJ1-1; TRBD1 agrees at 10 bases. The CDR3 has 17 amino acids. CDR1 and CDR2 (germline): SGHRS, YFSETQ. J gave up 3 bases and V 4 bases, and 12 bases lay outside the gene matches.

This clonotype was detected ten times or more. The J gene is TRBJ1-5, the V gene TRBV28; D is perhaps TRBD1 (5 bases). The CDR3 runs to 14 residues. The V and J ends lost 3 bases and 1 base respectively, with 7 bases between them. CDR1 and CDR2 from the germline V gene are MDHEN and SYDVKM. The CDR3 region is CASSFGQSNQPQHF. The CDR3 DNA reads TGTGCCAGCAGTTTCGGACAAAGCAATCAGCCCCAGCATTTT. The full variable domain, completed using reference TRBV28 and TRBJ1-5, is DVKVTQSSRYLVKRTGEKVFLECVQDMDHENMFWYRQDPGLGLRLIYFSYDVKMKEKGDIPEGYSVSREKKERFSLILESASTNQTSMYLCASSFGQSNQPQHFGDGTRLSIL.

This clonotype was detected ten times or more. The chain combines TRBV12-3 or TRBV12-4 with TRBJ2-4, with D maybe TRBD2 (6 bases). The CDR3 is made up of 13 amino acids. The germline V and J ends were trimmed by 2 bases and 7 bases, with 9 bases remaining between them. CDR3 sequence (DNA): TGTGCCAGCAGTTTATTTGGGGGGAACATTCAGTACTTC. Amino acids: CASSLFGGNIQYF.

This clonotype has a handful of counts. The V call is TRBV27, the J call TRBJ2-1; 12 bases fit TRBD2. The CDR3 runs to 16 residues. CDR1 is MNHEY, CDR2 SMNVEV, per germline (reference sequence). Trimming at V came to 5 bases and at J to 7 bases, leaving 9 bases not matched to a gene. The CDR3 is CASSDHLAGGPNEQFF. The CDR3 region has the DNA TGTGCCAGCAGTGACCACCTAGCGGGAGGGCCAAATGAGCAGTTCTTC.